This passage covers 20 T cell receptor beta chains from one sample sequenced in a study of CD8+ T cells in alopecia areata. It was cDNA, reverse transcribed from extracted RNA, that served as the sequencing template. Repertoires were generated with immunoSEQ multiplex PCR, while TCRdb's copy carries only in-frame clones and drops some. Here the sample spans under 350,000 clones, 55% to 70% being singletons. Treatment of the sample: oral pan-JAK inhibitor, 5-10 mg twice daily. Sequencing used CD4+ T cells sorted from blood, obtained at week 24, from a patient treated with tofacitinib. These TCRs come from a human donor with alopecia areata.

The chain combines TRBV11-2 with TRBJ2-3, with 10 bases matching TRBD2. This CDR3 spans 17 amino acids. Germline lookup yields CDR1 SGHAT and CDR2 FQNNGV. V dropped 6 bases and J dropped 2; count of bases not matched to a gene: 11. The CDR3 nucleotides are TGTGCCAGCAGACGCAAGCGGACTAGCGGATACACAGATACGCAGTATTTT. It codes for CASRRKRTSGYTDTQYF.

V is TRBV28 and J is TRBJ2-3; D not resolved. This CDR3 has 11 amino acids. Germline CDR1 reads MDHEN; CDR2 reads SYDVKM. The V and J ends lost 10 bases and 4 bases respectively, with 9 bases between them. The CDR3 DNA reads TGTGCCATCCAGTTTGCAGATACGCAGTATTTT. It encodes CAIQFADTQYF.

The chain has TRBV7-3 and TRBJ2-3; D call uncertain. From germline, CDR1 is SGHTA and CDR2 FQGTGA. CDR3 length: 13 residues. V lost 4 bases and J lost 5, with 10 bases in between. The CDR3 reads CASSSLDQDTQYF. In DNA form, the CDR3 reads TGTGCCAGCAGCTCCCTGGACCAAGATACGCAGTATTTT.

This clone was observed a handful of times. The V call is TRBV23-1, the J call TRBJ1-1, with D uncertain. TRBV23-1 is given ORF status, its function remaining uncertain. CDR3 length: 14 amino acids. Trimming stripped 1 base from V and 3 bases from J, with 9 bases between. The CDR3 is CASSQLLGYTEAFF. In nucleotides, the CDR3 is TGCGCCAGCAGTCAATTGCTAGGGTACACTGAAGCTTTCTTT.

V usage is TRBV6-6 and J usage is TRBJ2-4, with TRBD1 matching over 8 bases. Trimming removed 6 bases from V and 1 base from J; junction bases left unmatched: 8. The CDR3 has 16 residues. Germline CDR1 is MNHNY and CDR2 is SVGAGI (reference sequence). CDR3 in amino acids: CASRPGQGVAKNIQYF. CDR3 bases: TGTGCCAGCAGACCCGGACAGGGTGTCGCCAAAAACATTCAGTACTTC.

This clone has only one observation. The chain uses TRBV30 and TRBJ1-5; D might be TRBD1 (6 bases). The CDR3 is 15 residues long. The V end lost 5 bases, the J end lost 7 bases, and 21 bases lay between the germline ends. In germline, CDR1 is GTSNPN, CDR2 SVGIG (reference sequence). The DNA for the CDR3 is TGTGCCTGGGGAGGCAGGGGAGCTGGAAGGCAGCCCCAGCATTTT. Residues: CAWGGRGAGRQPQHF.

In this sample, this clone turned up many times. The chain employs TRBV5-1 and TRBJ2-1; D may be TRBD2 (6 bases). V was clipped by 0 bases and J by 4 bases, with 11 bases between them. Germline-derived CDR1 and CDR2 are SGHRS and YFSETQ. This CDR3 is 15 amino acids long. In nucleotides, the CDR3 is TGCGCCAGCAGCTTGGGTGGCGGGGCTTACAATGAGCAGTTCTTC. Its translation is CASSLGGGAYNEQFF.

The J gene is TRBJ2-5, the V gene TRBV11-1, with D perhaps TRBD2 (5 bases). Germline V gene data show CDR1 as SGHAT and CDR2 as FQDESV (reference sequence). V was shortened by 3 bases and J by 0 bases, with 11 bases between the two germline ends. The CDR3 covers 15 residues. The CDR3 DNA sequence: TGTGCCAGCAGCTTTCGGGGTGGGGACCAAGAGACCCAGTACTTC. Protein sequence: CASSFRGGDQETQYF.

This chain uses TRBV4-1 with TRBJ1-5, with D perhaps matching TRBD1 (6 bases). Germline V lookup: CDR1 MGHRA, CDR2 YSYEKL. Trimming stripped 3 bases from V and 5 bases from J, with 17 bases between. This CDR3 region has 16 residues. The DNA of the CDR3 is TGCGCCAGCAGCCAGGGGGGTACGGCAGGGGATCAGCCCCAGCATTTT. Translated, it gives CASSQGGTAGDQPQHF.

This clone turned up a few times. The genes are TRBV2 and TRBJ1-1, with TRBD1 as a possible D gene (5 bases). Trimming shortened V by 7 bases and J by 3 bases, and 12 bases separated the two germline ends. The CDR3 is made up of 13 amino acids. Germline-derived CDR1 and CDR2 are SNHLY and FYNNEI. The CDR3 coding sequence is TGTGCCAGCAAGTCCGGGGGATACACTGAAGCTTTCTTT. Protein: CASKSGGYTEAFF.

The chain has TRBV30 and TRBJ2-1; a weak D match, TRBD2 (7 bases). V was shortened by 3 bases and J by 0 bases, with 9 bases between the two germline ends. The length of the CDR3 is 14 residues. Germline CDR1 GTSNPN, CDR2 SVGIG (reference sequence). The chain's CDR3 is CAWRRGGSYNEQFF. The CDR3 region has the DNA TGTGCCTGGAGGAGGGGGGGCTCCTACAATGAGCAGTTCTTC.

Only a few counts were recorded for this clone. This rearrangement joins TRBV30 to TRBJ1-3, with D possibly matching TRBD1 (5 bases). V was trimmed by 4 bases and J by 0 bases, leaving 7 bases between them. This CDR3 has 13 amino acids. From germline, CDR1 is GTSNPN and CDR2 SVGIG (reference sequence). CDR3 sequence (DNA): TGTGCCTGGACGGGACGCTCTGGAAACACCATATATTTT. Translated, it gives CAWTGRSGNTIYF.

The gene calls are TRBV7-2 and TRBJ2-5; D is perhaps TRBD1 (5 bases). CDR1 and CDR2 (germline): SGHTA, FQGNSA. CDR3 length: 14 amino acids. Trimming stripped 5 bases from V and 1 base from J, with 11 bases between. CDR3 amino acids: CASSPQGLQETQYF. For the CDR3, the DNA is TGTGCCAGCAGCCCCCAGGGTCTCCAAGAGACCCAGTACTTC.

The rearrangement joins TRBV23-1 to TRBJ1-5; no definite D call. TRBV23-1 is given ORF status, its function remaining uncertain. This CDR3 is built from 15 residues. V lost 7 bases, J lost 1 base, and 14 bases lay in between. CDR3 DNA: TGCGCCAGCACCGCTGGGGAGGGCAGCAATCAGCCCCAGCATTTT. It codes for CASTAGEGSNQPQHF.

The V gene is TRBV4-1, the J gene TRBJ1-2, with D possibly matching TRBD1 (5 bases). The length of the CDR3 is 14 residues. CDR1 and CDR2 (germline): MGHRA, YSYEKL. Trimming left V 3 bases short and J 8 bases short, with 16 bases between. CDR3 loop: CASSQAGTLGGYTF. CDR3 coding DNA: TGCGCCAGCAGCCAGGCCGGGACCCTCGGAGGCTACACCTTC.

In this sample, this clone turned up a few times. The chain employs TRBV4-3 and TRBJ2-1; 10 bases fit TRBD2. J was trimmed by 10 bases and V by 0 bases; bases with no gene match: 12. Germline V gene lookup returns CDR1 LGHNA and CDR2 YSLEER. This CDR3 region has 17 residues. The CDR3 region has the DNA TGCGCCAGCAGCCAAGATCGGCCAGCGGGGGGGCCGGGGGAGCAGTTCTTC. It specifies CASSQDRPAGGPGEQFF.

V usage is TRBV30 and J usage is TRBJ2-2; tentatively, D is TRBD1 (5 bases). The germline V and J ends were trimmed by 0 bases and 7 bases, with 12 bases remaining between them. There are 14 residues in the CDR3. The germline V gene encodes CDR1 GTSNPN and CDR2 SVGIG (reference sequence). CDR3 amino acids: CAWSVTGMSGELFF. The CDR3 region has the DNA TGTGCCTGGAGTGTAACAGGCATGAGCGGGGAGCTGTTTTTT.

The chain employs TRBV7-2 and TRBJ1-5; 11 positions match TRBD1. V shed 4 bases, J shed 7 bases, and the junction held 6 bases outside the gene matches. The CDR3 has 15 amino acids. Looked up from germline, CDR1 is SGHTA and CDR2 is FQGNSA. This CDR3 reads CASSSTWTGGQPQHF. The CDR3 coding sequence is TGTGCCAGCAGCTCCACCTGGACAGGGGGCCAGCCCCAGCATTTT.

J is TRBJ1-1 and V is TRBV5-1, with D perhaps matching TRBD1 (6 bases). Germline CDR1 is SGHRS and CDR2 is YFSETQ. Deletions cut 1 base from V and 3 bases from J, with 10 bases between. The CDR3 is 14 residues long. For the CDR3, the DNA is TGCGCCAGCAGCTTGACAGGGTTCGACACTGAAGCTTTCTTT. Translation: CASSLTGFDTEAFF.

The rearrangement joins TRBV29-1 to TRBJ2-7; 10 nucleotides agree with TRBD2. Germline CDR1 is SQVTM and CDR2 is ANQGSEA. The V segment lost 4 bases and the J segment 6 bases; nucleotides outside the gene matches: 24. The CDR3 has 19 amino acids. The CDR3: CSVVQRGPENLAGGAEQYF. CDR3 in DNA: TGCAGCGTTGTACAACGAGGGCCGGAGAATTTAGCGGGGGGCGCCGAGCAGTACTTC.